Following are 12 T cell receptor beta chains from one sample sequenced in a study of OX40 agonist ivuxolimab in advanced cancers. The repertoire was sequenced with immunoSEQ multiplex PCR; TCRdb's copy has only in-frame clones and lacks some. The data hold around 69,000 clones, with around 87% observed a single time. Source: CD4+ or CD8+ T cells sorted from blood, taken in a trial of the OX40 agonist ivuxolimab. The source is an adult with an advanced solid tumor such as melanoma, head and neck, liver or kidney cancer.

The gene calls are TRBV19 and TRBJ1-5; D is undetermined. Germline CDR1 LNHDA, CDR2 SQIVND (reference sequence). Trimming removed 1 base at V and 1 base at J, with 11 bases between. The CDR3 loop spans 16 amino acids. The CDR3 loop reads CASSIGWKRSNQPQHF. DNA of the CDR3: TGTGCCAGTAGTATAGGTTGGAAACGGAGCAATCAGCCCCAGCATTTT.

The chain links TRBV13 to TRBJ2-7; D remains unclear. Trimming took off 5 bases at V and 0 bases at J, with 11 bases between the two ends. Germline V gene lookup returns CDR1 PRHDT and CDR2 FYEKMQ (reference sequence). The CDR3 is made up of 14 amino acids. The CDR3 protein is CASSGDKNSYEQYF. Here the CDR3 DNA reads TGTGCCAGCAGCGGAGACAAGAACTCCTACGAGCAGTACTTC. Variable domain in full (rest from reference TRBV13 and TRBJ2-7): AAGVIQSPRHLIKEKRETATLKCYPIPRHDTVYWYQQGPGQDPQFLISFYEKMQSDKGSIPDRFSAQQFSDYHSELNMSSLELGDSALYFCASSGDKNSYEQYFGPGTRLTVT.

The gene calls are TRBV5-8 and TRBJ2-1; 10 nucleotides line up with TRBD1. This CDR3 has 14 residues. With 3 bases clipped from V and 7 bases from J, the junction kept 4 bases outside the gene matches. Per the germline V gene, CDR1 is SGHTS and CDR2 is YDEGEE. The CDR3 is CASSSDRGWNEQFF. The CDR3 bases are TGTGCCAGCAGCTCGGACAGGGGGTGGAATGAGCAGTTCTTC. Full variable domain (remainder filled in from reference TRBV5-8 and TRBJ2-1): EAGVTQSPTHLIKTRGQQATLRCSPISGHTSVYWYQQALGLGLQFLLWYDEGEERNRGNFPPRFSGRQFPNYSSELNVNALELEDSALYLCASSSDRGWNEQFFGPGTRLTVL.

The V gene is TRBV28, the J gene TRBJ1-1; a weak D match, TRBD1 (6 bases). Deletions cut 10 bases from V and 1 base from J, with 16 bases between. The germline CDR1 and CDR2 sequences are MDHEN and SYDVKM. CDR3 length: 14 residues. CDR3 sequence (DNA): TGTGCCACCCAGATGGGGGGGCGGAACACTGAAGCTTTCTTT. Its protein is CATQMGGRNTEAFF.

This chain links TRBV6-1 with TRBJ2-1; 12 bases line up with TRBD1. With V trimmed by 7 bases and J by 4 bases, 5 bases remained unmatched. This CDR3 is 15 amino acids long. Germline CDR1 MNHNS, CDR2 SASEGT. DNA for the CDR3: TGTGCCAGCAAACGGGACAGGGGGCTTTACAATGAGCAGTTCTTC. Translated: CASKRDRGLYNEQFF.

The chain couples TRBV2 to TRBJ2-3; D gene ambiguous. Between the trimmed V and J ends, which lost 9 bases and 0 bases, there was a span of 10 bases. This CDR3 has 13 residues. Germline CDR1 SNHLY, CDR2 FYNNEI. CDR3 sequence reads: CARALDSTDTQYF. The DNA of the CDR3 is TGTGCCAGAGCGCTGGACAGCACAGATACGCAGTATTTT.

The CDR3 region is CASSPPRDPGFNEQFF. The CDR3 DNA sequence: TGTGCCAGCAGCCCCCCTAGGGACCCAGGCTTCAATGAGCAGTTCTTC. The chain carries TRBV5-6 and TRBJ2-1, with D perhaps being TRBD1 or TRBD2 (5 bases each). V shed 4 bases and J shed 6 bases, with 20 bases lying between them. Germline CDR1 reads SGHDT; CDR2 reads YYEEEE. The CDR3 is 16 amino acids.

The V and J genes are TRBV27 and TRBJ2-7; D possibly corresponds to TRBD2 (6 bases). This CDR3 region has 16 residues. V lost 6 bases and J 5 bases, leaving 23 bases between the germline ends. Germline V gene data show CDR1 as MNHEY and CDR2 as SMNVEV (reference sequence). The CDR3 here is CASRYGTLAGSDEQYF. The DNA for the CDR3 is TGTGCCAGCAGATATGGGACTTTGGCAGGGAGCGACGAGCAGTACTTC.

The V gene is TRBV19, the J gene TRBJ2-2; D is ambiguous. CDR3 length: 15 amino acids. The germline V and J ends were trimmed by 7 bases and 6 bases, with 18 bases remaining between them. Germline-derived CDR1 and CDR2 are LNHDA and SQIVND (reference sequence). The DNA for the CDR3 is TGTGCCAGTAACCCCGGAGTCCTTTCGGCCGGGGAGCTGTTTTTT. Protein sequence: CASNPGVLSAGELFF.

The genes are TRBV20-1 and TRBJ1-2; D unclear. V lost 2 bases, J lost 7 bases, and 8 bases lay in between. Germline lookup yields CDR1 DFQATT and CDR2 SNEGSKA (reference sequence). This CDR3 contains 11 residues. CDR3 nucleotide sequence: TGCAGTGCTAGAACGACGGCTGGCTACACCTTC. It encodes CSARTTAGYTF.

V and J are TRBV4-1 and TRBJ2-4; no clear D. Between the trimmed V and J ends, which lost 0 bases and 0 bases, there was a span of 12 bases. Germline CDR1 reads MGHRA; CDR2 reads YSYEKL. The CDR3 loop spans 17 amino acids. CDR3 DNA: TGCGCCAGCAGCCAAGAAGGTAACGCCCTAGCCAAAAACATTCAGTACTTC. Translation: CASSQEGNALAKNIQYF.

This chain connects TRBV19 to TRBJ1-1; D is undetermined. Germline V gene sequence: CDR1 LNHDA, CDR2 SQIVND (reference sequence). Trimming pared 3 bases from V and 2 bases from J, leaving 10 bases between. This CDR3 has 14 residues. The DNA of the CDR3 is TGTGCCAGTAGTATTTTCGGACTTAACACTGAAGCTTTCTTT. Amino acid sequence: CASSIFGLNTEAFF.